These T cell receptor beta chains were read from a single sample in a study of OX40 agonist ivuxolimab in advanced cancers. Using immunoSEQ multiplex PCR, the repertoire was profiled, and TCRdb retains in-frame clones only, with some absent. The profile shows approximately 69,000 clones, approximately 86% of them singletons. The specimen comprised CD4+ or CD8+ T cells sorted from blood, sampled in a trial of the OX40 agonist ivuxolimab. The receptor set was obtained from an adult with an advanced solid tumor such as melanoma, head and neck, liver or kidney cancer. The CDR3 runs from the conserved cysteine through the conserved F or W. D genes are given only for firm matches. Rows give clone size only sometimes, using once, few, many, or a class for an expanded clone.

j_call: TRBJ2-5
v_call: TRBV5-1
clone_size: NA
d_call: TRBD2
cdr3_length: 16
cdr3_nt: TGCGCCAGCAGCTCGGGACTAGCGGTAGTACAAGAGACCCAGTACTTC
cdr3_aa: CASSSGLAVVQETQYF

j_call: TRBJ2-3
v_call: TRBV27
clone_size: NA
d_call: TRBD2
cdr3_length: 16
cdr3_nt: TGTGCCAGCAGTTTATATTTGGCGGGGGGTTTAGATACGCAGTATTTT
cdr3_aa: CASSLYLAGGLDTQYF

j_call: TRBJ1-4
v_call: TRBV28
clone_size: NA
d_call: NA
cdr3_length: 14
cdr3_nt: TGTGCCAGCAGTTACCCGCTTGGAGGGGAAAAACTGTTTTTT
cdr3_aa: CASSYPLGGEKLFF

j_call: TRBJ1-6
v_call: TRBV28
clone_size: NA
d_call: NA
cdr3_length: 16
cdr3_nt: TGTGCCAGCAGTTTAGCCCTCCCCGGGGGTAATTCACCCCTCCACTTT
cdr3_aa: CASSLALPGGNSPLHF

j_call: TRBJ1-1
v_call: TRBV21-1
clone_size: NA
d_call: NA
cdr3_length: 13
cdr3_nt: TGTGCCAGCAGCAAACCAACTTACACTGAAGCTTTCTTT
cdr3_aa: CASSKPTYTEAFF

j_call: TRBJ1-3
v_call: TRBV18
clone_size: NA
d_call: TRBD1
cdr3_length: 17
cdr3_nt: TGTGCCAGCTCACCTTCGGACAGGGGGTTATCTGGAAACACCATATATTTT
cdr3_aa: CASSPSDRGLSGNTIYF

j_call: TRBJ1-1
v_call: TRBV5-4
clone_size: NA
d_call: NA
cdr3_length: 15
cdr3_nt: TGTGCCAGCAGCTTGCCAGGGGACCTGAACACTGAAGCTTTCTTT
cdr3_aa: CASSLPGDLNTEAFF

j_call: TRBJ2-1
v_call: TRBV18
clone_size: NA
d_call: NA
cdr3_length: 12
cdr3_nt: TGTGCCAGCTCACCCTCCTACAATGAGCAGTTCTTC
cdr3_aa: CASSPSYNEQFF

j_call: TRBJ2-2
v_call: TRBV5-6
clone_size: NA
d_call: NA
cdr3_length: 16
cdr3_nt: TGTGCCAGCAGCTCCATCGGTGGCAGGGGAACCGGGGAGCTGTTTTTT
cdr3_aa: CASSSIGGRGTGELFF

j_call: TRBJ2-5
v_call: TRBV4-2
clone_size: NA
d_call: TRBD2
cdr3_length: 15
cdr3_nt: TGTGCCAGCAGCCGTAGCGGGGGGGAGGGAGAGACCCAGTACTTC
cdr3_aa: CASSRSGGEGETQYF

j_call: TRBJ2-5
v_call: TRBV19
clone_size: NA
d_call: NA
cdr3_length: 16
cdr3_nt: TGTGCCAGTAGTCCCCGACTATTCACTTCTCAAGAGACCCAGTACTTC
cdr3_aa: CASSPRLFTSQETQYF

j_call: TRBJ2-7
v_call: TRBV19
clone_size: once
d_call: NA
cdr3_length: 14
cdr3_nt: TGTGCCAGTAGTATCGGGCGGGGACACTACGAGCAGTACTTC
cdr3_aa: CASSIGRGHYEQYF

j_call: TRBJ2-5
v_call: TRBV11-3
clone_size: NA
d_call: NA
cdr3_length: 14
cdr3_nt: TGTGCCAGCAGCTCCACGGGGAGGGGGGAGACCCAGTACTTC
cdr3_aa: CASSSTGRGETQYF

j_call: TRBJ2-5
v_call: TRBV7-2
clone_size: NA
d_call: NA
cdr3_length: 14
cdr3_nt: TGTGCCAGCAGCTTAGCGCCTATAGGGGAGACCCAGTACTTC
cdr3_aa: CASSLAPIGETQYF

j_call: TRBJ1-1
v_call: TRBV30
clone_size: NA
d_call: TRBD1
cdr3_length: 15
cdr3_nt: TGTGCCTGGAGGCAAAGGACAGGTTTAGGGACTGAAGCTTTCTTT
cdr3_aa: CAWRQRTGLGTEAFF

j_call: TRBJ1-3
v_call: TRBV30
clone_size: NA
d_call: TRBD1
cdr3_length: 13
cdr3_nt: TGTGCCTGTGAGACAGGGGCTGGAAACACCATATATTTT
cdr3_aa: CACETGAGNTIYF

j_call: TRBJ2-7
v_call: TRBV6-1
clone_size: NA
d_call: TRBD2
cdr3_length: 15
cdr3_nt: TGTGCCAGCAGGAACCTAGCGGGGGCCGCCTACGAGCAGTACTTC
cdr3_aa: CASRNLAGAAYEQYF